The text below deals with one T cell receptor beta chain. As yet, its antigen is unknown. A much larger clone is a single base away; this may be a read error. This specimen comes from a study of CD8 T cells in ankylosing spondylitis. Study-wide points: A TCR beta motif of 8 or 9 highly homologous variants appeared characteristic of ankylosing spondylitis blood.

Making the TCR beta libraries involved quantitative 5'-RACE with molecular barcodes. TCRdb independently ran MiXCR on the 5' RACE reads; one entry per CDR3 protein. The sample shows some 100,000 distinct CDR3 sequences, about 8.3% of them seen only once. Source material: blood, either unsorted or a sorted T cell fraction (not recorded which). This sequence was found in a male donor with ankylosing spondylitis or in good health (not recorded which).

The CDR3, as DNA: TGCGCCAGCGGCCCCGGGACTAGCGGGTCTTCCTACGAGCAGTACTTC. It specifies CASGPGTSGSSYEQYF. This rearrangement joins TRBV4-3 to TRBJ2-7; 12 positions agree with TRBD2. The CDR3 is 16 residues long. J was trimmed by 1 base and V by 8 bases; bases with no gene match: 9. From germline, CDR1 is LGHNA and CDR2 YSLEER.